This TCR beta chain was captured by sequencing in a study of blood T cells in healthy people across ages. The CDR3 is 10 amino acids. Germline loops: CDR1 DFQATT, CDR2 SNEGSKA (reference sequence). The authors ran a second PCR of about 6 to 11 cycles using a sample-barcoded 5' primer and a J-beta primer mix. MiXCR, applied by TCRdb to the 5' RACE reads, yields one record per CDR3 protein. The sample consists of approximately 810,000 distinct CDR3 sequences, about 36% of them appearing once. A minimum of 7 million PBMCs was isolated per sample. The rearrangement joins TRBV20-1 to TRBJ2-5, with D unclear. Matching the DNA end better, TRBJ2-7 makes the J call doubtful. The receptor was derived from a man younger than 35 in good health. The sequenced sample consisted of blood. The CDR3 region is CSASRYEQYF. CDR3 DNA: TGCAGTGCTTCTCGGTACGAGCAGTACTTC.